This T cell receptor (beta chain) was identified during a study of blood T cells in healthy people across ages. This clonotype was seen only a few times. Its antigen is not identified. The study, taken as a whole, reports: The long-lived group displayed more naive CD4+ cells, plus higher diversity, than the aged donors did.

A second PCR of roughly 7 to 11 cycles used a sample-barcoded 5' primer and a J-beta primer mix. TCRdb re-derived calls from the 5' RACE reads in MiXCR, one entry per CDR3 protein. The sample contains a few hundred thousand distinct CDR3 sequences, 27% of which appear only once. V shed 8 bases and J shed 10 bases, with 14 bases lying between them. The CDR3 runs 11 residues. The germline gives CDR1 MNHEY, CDR2 SMNVEV (reference sequence). This sequence originates from an older woman in good health. Sequencing was carried out using blood. The rearrangement uses TRBV27 and TRBJ1-1, with D unresolved. This CDR3 is CASGGLGGAFF. CDR3 coding DNA: TGTGCCAGCGGAGGGCTAGGCGGAGCTTTCTTT.